The sequence of this T cell receptor beta chain was determined in a study of CD8+ T cells in alopecia areata. Trimming cost V 5 bases and J 2 bases, with 7 bases left between them. This CDR3 has 13 amino acids. The germline gives CDR1 MNHEY, CDR2 SMNVEV (reference sequence). Documented treatment: oral pan-JAK inhibitor, 5-10 mg twice daily. Extraction and reverse transcription of RNA yielded cDNA as the sequencing template. Clones were read by immunoSEQ multiplex PCR, and TCRdb kept only the in-frame ones, dropping some. This table holds about 140,000 clones, approximately 90% found once. The material sequenced was CD8+ T cells sorted from blood, taken at week 4, from a patient treated with tofacitinib. This clonotype was sampled from a human donor with alopecia areata. The rearrangement uses TRBV27 and TRBJ1-5; D possibly corresponds to TRBD1 (6 bases). Here the CDR3 reads CASSRQGNQPQHF. The CDR3 DNA follows: TGTGCCAGCAGTCGACAGGGCAATCAGCCCCAGCATTTT.